This T cell receptor (beta chain) was recorded in a study of human T cells and chemical hapten exposure. This clonotype was seen only a few times. The CDR3 covers 14 residues. Germline CDR1 reads LGHDT; CDR2 reads YNNKEL (reference sequence). Trimming pared 0 bases from V and 4 bases from J, leaving 10 bases between. TCRdb independently ran MiXCR on the RACE reads; one entry per CDR3 protein. The sample has a few hundred thousand distinct CDR3 sequences; approximately 8% are singletons. Time point of the sample: pre-sensitization, week 0. Treatment in this sample: therapeutic diphenylcyclopropenone sensitization with weekly scalp DPC.

This specimen was whole blood, taken in connection with sensitization to the hapten diphenylcyclopropenone (DPC). The J gene is TRBJ2-7, the V gene TRBV3-1; no clear D. The sequence came from a man younger than 30 with alopecia areata. Some clones in this sample may be carry-over from other donors' samples. CDR3 nucleotide sequence: TGTGCCAGCAGCCAAGATCGAACCTTGTACGAGCAGTACTTC. Its protein product is CASSQDRTLYEQYF.